This T cell receptor (beta chain) was observed in a study of PD-L1 blockade in urothelial cancer. Study context: Males with bladder-origin urothelial cancer made up about 85% of the roughly 30 patients. Overall study findings and caveats: Sub-median blood TCR clonality before treatment predicted longer survival.

A word on this clone: As yet, its antigen is unknown.

The CDR3 has 13 residues. Trimming took 5 bases from V and 2 from J, leaving 9 bases between them. In germline, CDR1 is SGHTA, CDR2 FQGNSA. Time point in this sample: peripheral blood 6 weeks after treatment start. The number of samples from each patient was between 1 and 8, taken pretreatment and on-treatment. The protocol was immunoSEQ multiplex PCR, while the TCRdb copy is restricted to in-frame clones and leaves out a portion. There are about 130,000 clones in the sample; about 84% occur only once, and 2.4% lies in the top ten. This sequence originates from a man over 45 with urothelial cancer. This sample comprised PBMCs, obtained around atezolizumab (anti-PD-L1) treatment. This chain uses TRBV7-2 with TRBJ1-1; TRBD1 might be the D (6 bases). CDR3: CASSGQTNTEAFF. The CDR3 DNA follows: TGTGCCAGCAGCGGACAGACTAACACTGAAGCTTTCTTT. Full variable domain (rest looked up from reference TRBV7-2 and TRBJ1-1): GAGVSQSPSNKVTEKGKDVELRCDPISGHTALYWYRQSLGQGLEFLIYFQGNSAPDKSGLPSDRFSAERTGGSVSTLTIQRTQQEDSAVYLCASSGQTNTEAFFGQGTRLTVV.